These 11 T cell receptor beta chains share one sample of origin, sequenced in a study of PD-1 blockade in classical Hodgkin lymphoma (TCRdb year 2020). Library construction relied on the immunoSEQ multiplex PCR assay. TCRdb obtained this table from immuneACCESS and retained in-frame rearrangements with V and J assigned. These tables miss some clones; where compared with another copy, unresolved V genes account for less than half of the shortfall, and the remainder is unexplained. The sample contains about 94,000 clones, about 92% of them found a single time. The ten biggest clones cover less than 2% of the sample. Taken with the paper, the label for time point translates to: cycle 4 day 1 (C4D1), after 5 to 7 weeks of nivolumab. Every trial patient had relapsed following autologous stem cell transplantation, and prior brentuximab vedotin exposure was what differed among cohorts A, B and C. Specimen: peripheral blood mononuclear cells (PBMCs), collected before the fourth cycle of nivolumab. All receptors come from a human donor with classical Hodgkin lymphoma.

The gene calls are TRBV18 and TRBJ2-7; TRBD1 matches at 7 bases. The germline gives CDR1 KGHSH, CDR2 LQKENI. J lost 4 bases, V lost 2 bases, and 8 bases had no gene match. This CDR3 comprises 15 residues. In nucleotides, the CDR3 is TGTGCCAGCTCACCATCCCAGGGGGTGGCGTACGAGCAGTACTTC. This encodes CASSPSQGVAYEQYF.

The CDR3 is CASPPSGTGGWSTEAFF. The DNA for the CDR3 is TGTGCCAGTCCCCCGTCCGGGACAGGGGGCTGGAGTACTGAAGCTTTCTTT. The chain is built from TRBV28 and TRBJ1-1; 12 nucleotides agree with TRBD1. V lost 9 bases to trimming and J lost 5 bases; unmatched junction nucleotides: 16. Germline V lookup: CDR1 MDHEN, CDR2 SYDVKM. This CDR3 has 17 residues.

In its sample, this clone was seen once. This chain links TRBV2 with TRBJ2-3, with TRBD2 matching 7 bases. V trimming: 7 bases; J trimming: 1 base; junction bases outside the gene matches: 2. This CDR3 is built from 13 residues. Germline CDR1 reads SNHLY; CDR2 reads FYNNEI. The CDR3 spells CASIAGGTDTQYF. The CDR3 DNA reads TGTGCCAGCATTGCGGGAGGCACAGATACGCAGTATTTT.

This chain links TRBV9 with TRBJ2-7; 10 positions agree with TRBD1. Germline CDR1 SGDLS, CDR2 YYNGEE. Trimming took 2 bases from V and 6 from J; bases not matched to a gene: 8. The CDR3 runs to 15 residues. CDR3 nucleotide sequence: TGTGCCAGCAGCGTGGCCGGGACAGGGGTATCCGAGCAGTACTTC. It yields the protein CASSVAGTGVSEQYF.

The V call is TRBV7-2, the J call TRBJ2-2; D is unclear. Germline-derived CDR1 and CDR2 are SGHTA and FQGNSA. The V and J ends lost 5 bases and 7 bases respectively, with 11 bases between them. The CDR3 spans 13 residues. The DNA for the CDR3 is TGTGCCAGCAGCGAAATGCGAGGCGGGGAGCTGTTTTTT. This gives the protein CASSEMRGGELFF.

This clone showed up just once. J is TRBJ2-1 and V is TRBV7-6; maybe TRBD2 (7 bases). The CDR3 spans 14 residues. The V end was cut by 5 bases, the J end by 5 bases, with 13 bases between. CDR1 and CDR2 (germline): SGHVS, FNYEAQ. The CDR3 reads CASSPGGRDNEQFF. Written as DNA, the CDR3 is TGTGCCAGCAGCCCCGGGGGGCGGGACAATGAGCAGTTCTTC.

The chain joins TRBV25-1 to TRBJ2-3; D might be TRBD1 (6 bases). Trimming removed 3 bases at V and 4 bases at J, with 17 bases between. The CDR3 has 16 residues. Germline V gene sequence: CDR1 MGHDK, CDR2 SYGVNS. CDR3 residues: CASSDPVGQGSDTQYF. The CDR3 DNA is TGTGCCAGCAGTGACCCGGTGGGCCAGGGGTCAGATACGCAGTATTTT.

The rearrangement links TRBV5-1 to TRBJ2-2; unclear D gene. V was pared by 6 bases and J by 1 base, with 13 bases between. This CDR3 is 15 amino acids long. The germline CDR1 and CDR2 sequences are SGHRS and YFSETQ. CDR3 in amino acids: CASKLPAKNTGELFF. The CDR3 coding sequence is TGCGCCAGCAAACTGCCGGCTAAGAACACCGGGGAGCTGTTTTTT.

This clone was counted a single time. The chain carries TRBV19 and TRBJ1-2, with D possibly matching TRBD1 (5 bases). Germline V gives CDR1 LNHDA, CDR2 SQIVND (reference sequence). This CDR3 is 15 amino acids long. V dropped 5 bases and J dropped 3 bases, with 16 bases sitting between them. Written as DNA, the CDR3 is TGTGCCAGTAGTCAAGAGGGACGGGCGGACTATGGCTACACCTTC. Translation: CASSQEGRADYGYTF.

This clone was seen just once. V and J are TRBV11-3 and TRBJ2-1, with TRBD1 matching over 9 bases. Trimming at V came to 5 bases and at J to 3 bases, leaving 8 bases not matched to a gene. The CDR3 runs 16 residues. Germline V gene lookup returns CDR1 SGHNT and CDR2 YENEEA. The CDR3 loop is CASSPGTGRNYNEQFF. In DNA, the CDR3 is TGTGCCAGCAGCCCCGGGACAGGGCGAAACTACAATGAGCAGTTCTTC.

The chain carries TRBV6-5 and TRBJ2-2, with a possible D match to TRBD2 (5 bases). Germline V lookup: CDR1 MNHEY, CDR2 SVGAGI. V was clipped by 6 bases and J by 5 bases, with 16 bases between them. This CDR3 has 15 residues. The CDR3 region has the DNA TGTGCCAGCAGGGCGTCAAAGAGGGCAACCGGGGAGCTGTTTTTT. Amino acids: CASRASKRATGELFF.